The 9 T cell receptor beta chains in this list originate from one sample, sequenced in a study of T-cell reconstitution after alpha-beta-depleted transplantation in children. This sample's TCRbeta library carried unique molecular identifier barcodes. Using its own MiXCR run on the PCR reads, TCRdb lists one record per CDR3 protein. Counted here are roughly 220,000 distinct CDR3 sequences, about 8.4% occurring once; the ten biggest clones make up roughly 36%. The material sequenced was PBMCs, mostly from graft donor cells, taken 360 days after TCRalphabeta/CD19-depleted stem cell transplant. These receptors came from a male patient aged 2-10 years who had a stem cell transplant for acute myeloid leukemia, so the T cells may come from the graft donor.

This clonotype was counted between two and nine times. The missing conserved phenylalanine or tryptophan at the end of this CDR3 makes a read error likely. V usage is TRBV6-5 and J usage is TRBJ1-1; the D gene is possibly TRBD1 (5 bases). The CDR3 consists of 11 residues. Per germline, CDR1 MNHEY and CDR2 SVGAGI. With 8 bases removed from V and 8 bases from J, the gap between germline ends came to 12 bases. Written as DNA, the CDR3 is TGTGCCAGCCACGGGGGTTCCGAAGCTTTCTGT. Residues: CASHGGSEAFC.

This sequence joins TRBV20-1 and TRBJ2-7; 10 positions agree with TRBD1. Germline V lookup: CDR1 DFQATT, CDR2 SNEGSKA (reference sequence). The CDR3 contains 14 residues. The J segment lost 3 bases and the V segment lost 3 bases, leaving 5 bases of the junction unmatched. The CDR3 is CSARDRGWGYEQYF. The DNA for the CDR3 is TGCAGTGCTAGGGACAGGGGGTGGGGCTACGAGCAGTACTTC.

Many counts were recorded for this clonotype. DNA for the CDR3: TGTGCCACCGGGACAGCTCTGAACACTGAAGCTTTCTTT. This codes for CATGTALNTEAFF. The chain combines TRBV5-6 with TRBJ1-1; TRBD1 matches 7 bases. There are 13 residues in the CDR3. V was clipped by 9 bases and J by 0 bases; unmatched bases: 5. Germline CDR1 SGHDT, CDR2 YYEEEE. The variable domain in full, with the rest retrieved from reference TRBV5-6 and TRBJ1-1, is DAGVTQSPTHLIKTRGQQVTLRCSPKSGHDTVSWYQQALGQGPQFIFQYYEEEERQRGNFPDRFSGHQFPNYSSELNVNALLLGDSALYLCATGTALNTEAFFGQGTRLTVV.

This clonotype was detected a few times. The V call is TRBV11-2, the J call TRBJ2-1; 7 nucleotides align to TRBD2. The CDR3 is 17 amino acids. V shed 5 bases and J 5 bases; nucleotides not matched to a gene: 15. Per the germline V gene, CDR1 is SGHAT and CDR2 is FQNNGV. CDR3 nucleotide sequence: TGTGCCAGCAGCCTACGATGGGGGGGGATAGGCCACAATGAGCAGTTCTTC. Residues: CASSLRWGGIGHNEQFF.

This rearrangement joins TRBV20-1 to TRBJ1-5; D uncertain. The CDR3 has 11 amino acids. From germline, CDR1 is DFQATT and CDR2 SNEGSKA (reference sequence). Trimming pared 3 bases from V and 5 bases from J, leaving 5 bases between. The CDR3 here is CSASWDQPQHF. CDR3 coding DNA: TGCAGTGCTAGTTGGGATCAGCCCCAGCATTTT.

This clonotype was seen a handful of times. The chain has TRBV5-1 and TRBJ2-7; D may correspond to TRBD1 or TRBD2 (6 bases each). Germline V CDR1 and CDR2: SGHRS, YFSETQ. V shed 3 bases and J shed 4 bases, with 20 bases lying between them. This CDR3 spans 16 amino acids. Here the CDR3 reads CASSSRKGGHLYEQYF. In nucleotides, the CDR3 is TGCGCCAGCAGCTCGAGAAAGGGGGGACACTTGTACGAGCAGTACTTC.

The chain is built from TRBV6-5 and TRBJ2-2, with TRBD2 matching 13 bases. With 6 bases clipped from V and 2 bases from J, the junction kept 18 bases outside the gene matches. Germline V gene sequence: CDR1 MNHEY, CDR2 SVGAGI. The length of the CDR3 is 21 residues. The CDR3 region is CASRQFGTSGILGLNTGELFF. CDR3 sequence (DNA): TGTGCCAGCAGACAATTTGGGACTAGCGGGATACTGGGCCTTAACACCGGGGAGCTGTTTTTT.

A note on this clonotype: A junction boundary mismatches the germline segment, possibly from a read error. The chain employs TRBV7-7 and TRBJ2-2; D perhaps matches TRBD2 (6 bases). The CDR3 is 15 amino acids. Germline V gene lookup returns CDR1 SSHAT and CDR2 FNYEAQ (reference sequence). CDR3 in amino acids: CASSLDAGSIGELFF. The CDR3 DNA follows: TGTGCTAGCAGCTTAGATGCGGGAAGCATCGGGGAGCTGTTTTTT.

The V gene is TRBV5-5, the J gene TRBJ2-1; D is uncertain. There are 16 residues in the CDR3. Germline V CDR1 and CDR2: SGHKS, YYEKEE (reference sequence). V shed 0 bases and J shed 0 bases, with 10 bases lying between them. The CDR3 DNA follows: TGTGCCAGCAGCTTGGGCCCCCCAAGCTCCTACAATGAGCAGTTCTTC. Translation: CASSLGPPSSYNEQFF.